This T cell receptor beta chain came from a study of blood T cell repertoires in COVID-19. Study in general: Specimens from acute and convalescent COVID-19 originated in the United States, Italy and Spain. T cells, B-cell-depleted T cells, or PBMCs supplied cDNA or gDNA.

Per the study methods: Researchers report that nucleated cell counts were estimated from reference gene primer amplification. The protocol was immunoSEQ multiplex PCR, while the TCRdb copy is restricted to in-frame clones and leaves out a portion. V and J calls and clone size are given by that table; D and trimming were obtained from the DNA. The data hold around 210,000 clones, with roughly 85% observed a single time. There are 15 residues in the CDR3. V gave up 0 bases and J gave up 4 bases; unmatched junction bases: 6. The V gene's germline CDR1 is SGDLS and CDR2 YYNGEE. The clonotype was recovered from a man aged 45 to 65 with COVID-19, enrolled during active disease. Sequencing input: peripheral blood. This chain links TRBV9 with TRBJ1-2; the match to TRBD1 covers 7 bases. CDR3 DNA: TGTGCCAGCAGCGTAGACGCACAGGGGAGCTATGGCTACACCTTC. Its translation: CASSVDAQGSYGYTF. Drawing the rest from reference TRBV9 and TRBJ1-2, the complete variable domain is DSGVTQTPKHLITATGQRVTLRCSPRSGDLSVYWYQQSLDQGLQFLIQYYNGEERAKGNILERFSAQQFPDLHSELNLSSLELGDSALYFCASSVDAQGSYGYTFGSGTRLTVV.